A single sample is the source of the 18 T cell receptor beta chains below, sequenced in a study of CD8+CD57+ T cells in acquired aplastic anemia. TCR beta VDJ and CDR3 profiling used genomic DNA as template. TCRdb re-called the reads through MiXCR, storing one row per CDR3 protein. The data show over 200,000 distinct CDR3 sequences, 61% seen once. Specimen: sorted CD4+, CD8+, or CD8+CD57+ T cells (not recorded which) from PBMCs. The receptors shown here come from a human donor in good health.

Here the CDR3 reads CASSQQIHYEQYF. The CDR3 DNA follows: TGTGCCAGCAGCCAACAGATCCACTACGAGCAGTACTTC. The chain links TRBV6-5 to TRBJ2-7, with D uncertain. This CDR3 contains 13 residues. Trimming cost V 6 bases and J 3 bases, with 12 bases left between them. The germline V gene encodes CDR1 MNHEY and CDR2 SVGAGI.

In DNA, the CDR3 is TGCAGTGCCCTGGTACAGGGGAATAATTCACCCCTCCACTTT. Protein product: CSALVQGNNSPLHF. The chain couples TRBV20-1 to TRBJ1-6; 7 bases map to TRBD1. With 6 bases clipped from V and 5 bases from J, the junction kept 7 bases outside the gene matches. The germline V gene has CDR1 DFQATT and CDR2 SNEGSKA (reference sequence). The CDR3 sequence is 14 residues long.

This clonotype was seen at least ten times. The genes are TRBV14 and TRBJ2-1; 8 nucleotides line up with TRBD1. The CDR3 extends over 18 amino acids. In germline, CDR1 is SGHDN, CDR2 FVKESK. The junction had 8 bases not matched to a gene; V was cut back by 1 base and J by 0 bases. CDR3 in amino acids: CASSQGDRTGHSYNEQFF. The CDR3 DNA is TGTGCCAGCAGCCAAGGAGACCGGACAGGGCACTCCTACAATGAGCAGTTCTTC. Full variable domain (missing parts from reference TRBV14 and TRBJ2-1): EAGVTQFPSHSVIEKGQTVTLRCDPISGHDNLYWYRRVMGKEIKFLLHFVKESKQDESGMPNNRFLAERTGGTYSTLKVQPAELEDSGVYFCASSQGDRTGHSYNEQFFGPGTRLTVL.

This clonotype came up a few times. A much bigger clone sits one base away, suggesting this may be a read error. This chain connects TRBV5-4 to TRBJ1-1; no clear D gene. The CDR3 has 15 residues. The ends were cut back, 3 bases at V and 1 base at J, with 13 bases in the middle. Germline V gene data show CDR1 as SGHNT and CDR2 as YYREEE (reference sequence). For the CDR3, the DNA is TGTGCCAGCAGCTGGGTGGCAGGAGCGAACACTGAAGCTTTCTTT. Its protein is CASSWVAGANTEAFF.

At least ten counts were recorded for this clonotype. This rearrangement joins TRBV4-1 to TRBJ2-7; D is perhaps TRBD2 (5 bases). CDR1 and CDR2 (germline): MGHRA, YSYEKL. Trimming left V 2 bases short and J 3 bases short, with 8 bases between. The CDR3 runs 13 residues. The CDR3, as DNA: TGCGCCAGCAGCCAACAACTAGACTACGAGCAGTACTTC. It specifies CASSQQLDYEQYF.

The table lists this clonotype with many counts. The chain uses TRBV14 and TRBJ2-3; D is uncertain. The V end lost 0 bases, the J end lost 7 bases, and 5 bases lay between the germline ends. The CDR3 totals 12 residues. Germline V CDR1 and CDR2: SGHDN, FVKESK. CDR3 bases: TGTGCCAGCAGCCAAGATCTACATACGCAGTATTTT. It specifies CASSQDLHTQYF.

This clonotype has at least ten counts. V usage is TRBV6-2 or TRBV6-3 and J usage is TRBJ1-6, with a weak D call TRBD1 (6 bases). Trimming left V 2 bases short and J 7 bases short, with 12 bases between. Germline CDR1 MNHEY, CDR2 SVGEGT. CDR3 size: 15 residues. The CDR3 coding sequence is TGTGCCAGCAGTTACCCCCTGGGGGCGAATTCACCCCTCCACTTT. Encoded protein: CASSYPLGANSPLHF.

This clonotype was counted once. The rearrangement joins TRBV19 to TRBJ1-1, with 7 bases lining up with TRBD1. Germline trimming cut 10 bases from V and 7 bases from J; bases unmatched to any gene: 12. Germline V lookup: CDR1 LNHDA, CDR2 SQIVND (reference sequence). CDR3 length equals 13 residues. CDR3 loop: CATTLKGAGEAFF. The CDR3 bases are TGTGCCACCACCCTCAAGGGGGCCGGTGAAGCTTTCTTT.

CDR3 DNA: TGTGCCAGTAGTCCAAGGACAGGGAATCTCTATGGCTACACCTTC. It encodes CASSPRTGNLYGYTF. V is TRBV19 and J is TRBJ1-2; 8 nucleotides line up with TRBD1. V dropped 5 bases and J dropped 4; count of bases not matched to a gene: 9. Germline V gene sequence: CDR1 LNHDA, CDR2 SQIVND (reference sequence). The CDR3 is made up of 15 amino acids.

Points on this clonotype: A junction end diverges from the germline sequence, so it may reflect a read error. The V call is TRBV29-1, the J call TRBJ2-7; tentative D call: TRBD2 (7 bases). The CDR3 is 14 amino acids. Germline CDR1 and CDR2: SQVTM and ANQGSEA. The CDR3 reads CSVDGEGVSNERYF. CDR3 nucleotide sequence: TGCAGCGTTGATGGGGAGGGGGTGTCGAACGAGCGGTACTTC.

The J gene is TRBJ2-3, the V gene TRBV7-8, with 11 bases fitting TRBD2. V trimming: 3 bases; J trimming: 6 bases; junction bases outside the gene matches: 8. This CDR3 region has 16 residues. CDR1 SGHVS and CDR2 FQNEAQ come from the germline V gene. The CDR3 region has the DNA TGTGCCAGCAGCTTCCTCGGACTAGCGGGCGACGATACGCAGTATTTT. Its translation is CASSFLGLAGDDTQYF.

V and J are TRBV10-3 and TRBJ2-3; 10 bases agree with TRBD2. In germline, CDR1 is ENHRY, CDR2 SYGVKD. Germline trimming cut 0 bases from V and 4 bases from J; bases unmatched to any gene: 4. CDR3 length: 16 amino acids. The CDR3 DNA is TGTGCCATCAGTGAGTCTAGCGGGGGGACCGCAGATACGCAGTATTTT. This codes for CAISESSGGTADTQYF.

The rearrangement uses TRBV7-8 and TRBJ2-7; 7 nucleotides agree with TRBD2. The germline V gene encodes CDR1 SGHVS and CDR2 FQNEAQ. J gave up 0 bases and V 8 bases, and 7 bases lay outside the gene matches. The CDR3 covers 14 residues. Here the CDR3 DNA reads TGTGCCAGCGGCACCGAGCGGGACTCCTACGAGCAGTACTTC. Its translation: CASGTERDSYEQYF.

The CDR3 DNA reads TGTGCCACCAGTGATTGGGGCGGGACAGGGTATGGCTACACCTTC. Its translation: CATSDWGGTGYGYTF. The J gene is TRBJ1-2, the V gene TRBV24-1; TRBD1 agrees at 9 bases. The CDR3 extends over 15 amino acids. V was pared by 2 bases and J by 5 bases, with 5 bases of the junction left unmatched. From germline, CDR1 is KGHDR and CDR2 SFDVKD.

The rearrangement links TRBV10-3 to TRBJ2-3; D not resolved. This CDR3 spans 12 amino acids. From germline, CDR1 is ENHRY and CDR2 SYGVKD. The V gene lost 4 bases and the J gene lost 1 base, with 3 bases spanning the gap. For the CDR3, the DNA is TGTGCCATCAGTGGAGGCACAGATACGCAGTATTTT. This encodes CAISGGTDTQYF.

Regarding this clonotype: One base away lies a much larger clone, so this may be a sequencing read error. The gene calls are TRBV4-1 and TRBJ2-2; D call uncertain. Trimming stripped 0 bases from V and 4 bases from J, with 18 bases between. The germline CDR1 and CDR2 sequences are MGHRA and YSYEKL. CDR3 size: 18 residues. The CDR3 is CASSQEGLAETSTGELFF. CDR3 sequence (DNA): TGCGCCAGCAGCCAAGAAGGGCTGGCGGAAACGAGCACCGGGGAGCTGTTTTTT.

The chain couples TRBV9 to TRBJ1-6; D is undetermined. The CDR3 loop spans 14 amino acids. V dropped 0 bases and J dropped 7 bases, with 8 bases sitting between them. Per the germline V gene, CDR1 is SGDLS and CDR2 is YYNGEE. This CDR3 is CASSVARANSPLHF. CDR3 bases: TGTGCCAGCAGCGTAGCTCGGGCCAATTCACCCCTCCACTTT. The variable domain in full, completed from reference TRBV9 and TRBJ1-6, reads DSGVTQTPKHLITATGQRVTLRCSPRSGDLSVYWYQQSLDQGLQFLIQYYNGEERAKGNILERFSAQQFPDLHSELNLSSLELGDSALYFCASSVARANSPLHFGNGTRLTVT.

The rearrangement joins TRBV12-3 or TRBV12-4 to TRBJ2-2; no firm D call. Trimming took off 1 base at V and 0 bases at J, with 6 bases between the two ends. The CDR3 covers 15 residues. DNA of the CDR3: TGTGCCAGCAGTTTAGGACACCCGAACACCGGGGAGCTGTTTTTT. This gives the protein CASSLGHPNTGELFF.